This paragraph reports one T cell receptor beta chain. Time point given: newly diagnosed GD, antithyroid drugs for less than 3 months. PBMC RNA served as the TCR library source. Investigators report Graves' disease was diagnosed under American Thyroid Association guidelines. This specimen comes from a study of regulatory T cells in long-lasting Graves disease. The CDR3 runs to 14 residues. The germline V gene has CDR1 SGHTA and CDR2 FQGTGA. After removal of 1 base from V and 10 bases from J, the junction contained 6 bases not matched to a gene. Building of the TCR beta libraries involved iRepertoire HTBI primers and Arm-PCR of CDR3 regions. One entry per CDR3 protein results from TCRdb running MiXCR on the multiplex PCR reads. The table lists fewer than 500,000 distinct CDR3 sequences, 15% to 20% of them singletons. This sample was also put to use in a study of T cells in Graves' hyperthyroidism and ophthalmopathy. That paper states: The HTBI primer set drove a first-round RT-PCR of the TCR CDR3.

The specimen comprised peripheral blood mononuclear cells (PBMCs), sampled at new diagnosis, from a patient treated with antithyroid drugs. The sequence was collected from a middle-aged man with Graves disease. The chain has TRBV7-3 and TRBJ2-5, with 10 bases matching TRBD2. CDR3 region: CASSLRPSGSGQYF. The CDR3 DNA follows: TGTGCCAGCAGCTTAAGGCCTAGCGGGAGTGGCCAGTACTTC.